This TCR beta chain was recovered during a study of shared clonotypes between healthy human individuals. CD45RO-negative, CCR7-selected cells formed the naive CD8 fraction, which excluded terminally differentiated effector memory CD45RA+ cells. The V end lost 6 bases, the J end lost 5 bases, and 7 bases lay between the germline ends. This CDR3 comprises 12 residues. Germline lookup yields CDR1 SEHNR and CDR2 FQNEAQ (reference sequence). The study's findings and limits: Naive subsets generally exceeded memory subsets in estimated richness. Genetic and exposure-history diversity was limited by the few donors.

As originally analysed: Because ImmunoSEQ provided only junction sequences with no quality scores, the filtering differed. Here immunoSEQ multiplex PCR was the method, and the copy in TCRdb shows in-frame clones only, minus some. The V and J calls and the clone size are those of that table, but D and trimming were determined from the DNA. The sample shows more than 2 million clones, about 95% of them seen only once. Only one count was recorded for this clone. Its antigen remains unidentified. The TCR originated in a man in his late teens or twenties in good health. The specimen sequenced was naive CD8+ T cells sorted from blood. The chain carries TRBV7-9 and TRBJ1-4; no clear D gene. The CDR3 DNA reads as TGTGCCAGCAGATCGGAAAATGAAAAACTGTTTTTT. It specifies CASRSENEKLFF.